This T cell receptor (beta chain) comes out of a study of STAT5B mutations in CD4+ large granular lymphocyte leukemia. Findings of the study overall: Without putative leukemic clones, patient CD4-sorted repertoires remained more clonal than healthy CD4+ repertoires.

On this clone itself: Its antigen is unidentified.

In germline, CDR1 is LGHNA, CDR2 YNFKEQ. The CDR3 has 15 amino acids. V was cut by 1 base and J by 6 bases, with 12 bases left in between. Sequencing was at survey level. Sequencing was performed with immunoSEQ multiplex PCR; in TCRdb, only in-frame clones are kept and a portion is missing. Here the sample spans about 33,000 clones, approximately 74% being singletons. Buffy coats from healthy blood donors served as controls. This sequence joins TRBV4-2 and TRBJ2-2, with no clear D. The sequence was obtained from a human donor in good health. Material: CD4+ T cells from blood buffy coats. CDR3 in amino acids: CASSQGFPVAGELFF. Here the CDR3 DNA reads TGTGCCAGCAGCCAAGGTTTTCCGGTGGCCGGGGAGCTGTTTTTT.